This T cell receptor beta chain emerged from a study of cytomegalovirus exposure and HLA in healthy donors. PCR was performed using 60 Vbeta and 13 Jbeta primers. The method was immunoSEQ multiplex PCR; TCRdb's version includes in-frame clones alone and lacks a portion of them. This table has approximately 190,000 clones, 81% appearing once. The CDR3 contains 13 residues. V gave up 6 bases and J gave up 6 bases; unmatched junction bases: 5. CDR1 is ENHRY, CDR2 SYGVKD, per germline. The sequencing input was PBMCs. This chain links TRBV10-3 with TRBJ2-7; 10 bases map to TRBD1. The sequence came from a man aged 45-65 years in good health and CMV-seronegative. CDR3 residues: CAISTGDRGEQYF. The CDR3 nucleotides are TGTGCCATCAGCACCGGGGACAGGGGCGAGCAGTACTTC.